This TCR beta chain was recovered during a study of cytomegalovirus exposure and HLA in healthy donors. For this clone: As yet, its antigen is unknown.

The PCR made use of 60 Vbeta and 13 Jbeta primers. The data were produced by immunoSEQ multiplex PCR, yet TCRdb's version contains in-frame clones alone and is incomplete. The sample has about 150,000 clones; roughly 80% are singletons. Whole-study results and caveats: From TCR beta sequences, most subjects' HLA-A and HLA-B alleles were reportedly predicted accurately. The authors judged a highly shared variant cluster likely a sequencing artifact. An ancestry cluster, one associated with Asian ancestry, reportedly showed fewer N-insertions than the approximately 720-donor mean in a later analysis.

Per the germline V gene, CDR1 is MNHNY and CDR2 is SVGAGI (reference sequence). V gave up 5 bases and J gave up 3 bases; unmatched junction bases: 7. CDR3 length: 16 residues. Sequencing was performed on PBMCs. This sequence was found in a male donor in good health and CMV-seronegative. The chain joins TRBV6-6 to TRBJ1-3; 10 bases line up with TRBD1. In DNA, the CDR3 is TGTGCCAGCAGTGCATCTCGGGACAGGGGTGGAAACACCATATATTTT. Translation gives CASSASRDRGGNTIYF.